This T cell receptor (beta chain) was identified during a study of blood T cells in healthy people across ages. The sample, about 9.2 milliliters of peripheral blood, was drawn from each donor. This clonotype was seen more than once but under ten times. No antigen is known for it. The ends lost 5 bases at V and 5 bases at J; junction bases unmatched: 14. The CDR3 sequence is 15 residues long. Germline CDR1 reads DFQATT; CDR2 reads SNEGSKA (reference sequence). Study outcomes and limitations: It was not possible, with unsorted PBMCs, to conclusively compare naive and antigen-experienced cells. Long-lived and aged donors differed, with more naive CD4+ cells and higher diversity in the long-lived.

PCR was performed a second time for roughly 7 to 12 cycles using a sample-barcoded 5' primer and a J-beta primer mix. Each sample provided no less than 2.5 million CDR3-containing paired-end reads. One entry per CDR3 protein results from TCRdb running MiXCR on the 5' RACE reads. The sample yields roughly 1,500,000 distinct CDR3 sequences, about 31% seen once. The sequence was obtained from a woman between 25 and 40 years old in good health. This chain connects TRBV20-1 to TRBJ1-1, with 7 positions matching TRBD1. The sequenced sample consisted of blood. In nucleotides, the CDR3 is TGCAGTGCTCCTCACCTCCAGACAGGGAAGACTGAAGCTTTCTTT. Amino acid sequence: CSAPHLQTGKTEAFF.